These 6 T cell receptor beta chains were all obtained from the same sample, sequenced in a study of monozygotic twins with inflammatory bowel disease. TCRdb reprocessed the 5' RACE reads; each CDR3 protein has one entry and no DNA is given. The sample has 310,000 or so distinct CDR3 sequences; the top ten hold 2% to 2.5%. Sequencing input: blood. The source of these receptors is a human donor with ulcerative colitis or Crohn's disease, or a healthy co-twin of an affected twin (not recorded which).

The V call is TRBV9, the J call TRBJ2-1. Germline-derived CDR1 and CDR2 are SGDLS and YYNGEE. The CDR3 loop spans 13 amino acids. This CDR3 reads CASSVDVYNEQFF.

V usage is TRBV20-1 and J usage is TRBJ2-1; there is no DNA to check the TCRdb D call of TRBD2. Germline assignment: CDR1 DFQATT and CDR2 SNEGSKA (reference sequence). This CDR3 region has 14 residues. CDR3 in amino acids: CSAVTSGSINEQFF.

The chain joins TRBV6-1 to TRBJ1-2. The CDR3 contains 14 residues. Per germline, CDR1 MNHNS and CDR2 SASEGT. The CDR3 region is CASIQPGVDGGYTF.

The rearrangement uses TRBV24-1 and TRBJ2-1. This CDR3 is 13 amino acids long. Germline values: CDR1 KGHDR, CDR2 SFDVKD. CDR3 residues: CATSDFMANEQFF.

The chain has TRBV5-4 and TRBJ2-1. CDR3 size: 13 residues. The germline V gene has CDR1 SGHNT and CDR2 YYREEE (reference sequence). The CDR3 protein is CASSFTDYNEQFF.

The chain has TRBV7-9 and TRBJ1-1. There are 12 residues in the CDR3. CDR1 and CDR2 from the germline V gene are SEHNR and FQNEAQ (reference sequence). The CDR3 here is CASSLLETEAFF.